One T cell receptor beta chain is described in this entry. The clone's antigen remains unknown. No base quality information exists; no much larger clone differs at one position. The sample comes from a study of blood T cell repertoires in COVID-19 (dated by TCRdb to 2018 to 2021). For the wider study: Samples covering the acute and convalescent phases of COVID-19 were provided by collaborators in the United States, Italy and Spain. Deeply sampled blood TCRbeta repertoires from subjects exposed to, actively infected with, or recovered from COVID-19 were included in the dataset. The samples were drawn from two sources: the first 160 participants of the ongoing ImmuneRACE study, and 1,000 to 1,500 subjects contributed by 6 global collaborators. A de-identified subject ID, COVID-19 status, age in years and sex were almost always included in the sample metadata. A freely available public database, intended as a resource for researchers studying the immune response to SARS-CoV-2, is where the repertoires were released. Where available, HLA class I and class II types were taken from metadata supplied by the sample provider and were not determined by assay-based typing. The material from the prospective study consisted of cDNA or gDNA derived from T cells, B-cell-depleted T cells, or PBMCs.

Whole blood was collected in K2EDTA tubes by collaborating institutions according to the institutions' own protocols. For TCRbeta analysis, collaborator samples were shipped as frozen whole blood, as isolated PBMCs, or as DNA extracted from either sample type. TCRbeta CDR3 regions were amplified from genomic DNA using the immunoSEQ Assay, a bias-controlled multiplex PCR. As for the original processing: Within the assay, amplification of reference gene primers was used to estimate how many nucleated cells each sample contained. To quantify the absolute abundance of each unique TCRbeta CDR3 rearrangement, sequence reads were collapsed and filtered. For each sample, productive Simpson clonality was calculated as the square root of Simpson's diversity index over productive rearrangements. Here the immuneACCESS table is served through TCRdb, limited to in-frame sequences with V and J called. Missing clones are a known gap in these copies; in checked studies unresolved V genes cover under half, and the rest lacks a known reason. V, J and clone size reflect that table, while D and trimming were determined from the DNA. Recorded for this sample are some 68,000 clones; approximately 87% of them occurred a single time. The ten largest clones represent about 4.3% of the sample.

What the study reported, not specific to this receptor: Clinical and demographic metadata were provided uncurated, with the amount varying by source and participant.

The clonotype was recovered from a middle-aged man with active COVID-19. The sample consisted of peripheral blood.

CDR3 loop: CASSQQPGVYYEQYF. The DNA sequence is TGTGCCAGCAGCCAACAACCGGGGGTATACTACGAGCAGTACTTC. The V and J segments used are TRBV3-1 (or the pseudogene TRBV3-2) and TRBJ2-7, with a weak D call of TRBD2 (6 bases match). From the cysteine through the phenylalanine, the CDR3 covers 15 amino acids. Only the CDR3 DNA stays, 45 bases, in frame from base 1. In the germline V gene (reference sequence), CDR1 corresponds to LGHDT and CDR2 to YNNKEL. V sheds 2 bases and J sheds 3 bases, leaving 14 bases between their ends.